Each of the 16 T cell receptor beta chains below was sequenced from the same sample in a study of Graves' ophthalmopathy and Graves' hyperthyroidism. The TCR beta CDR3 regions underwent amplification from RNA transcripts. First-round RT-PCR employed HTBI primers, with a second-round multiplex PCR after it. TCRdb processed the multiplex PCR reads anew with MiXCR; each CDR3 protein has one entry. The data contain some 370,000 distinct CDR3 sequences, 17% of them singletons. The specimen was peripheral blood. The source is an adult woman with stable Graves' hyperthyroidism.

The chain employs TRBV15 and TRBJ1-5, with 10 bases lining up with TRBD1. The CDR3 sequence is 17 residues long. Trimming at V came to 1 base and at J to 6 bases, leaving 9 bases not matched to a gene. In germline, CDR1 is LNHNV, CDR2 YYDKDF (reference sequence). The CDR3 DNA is TGTGCCACCAGCAGAGGGGCCGGGACAGGGGATGGTCAGCCCCAGCATTTT. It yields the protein CATSRGAGTGDGQPQHF.

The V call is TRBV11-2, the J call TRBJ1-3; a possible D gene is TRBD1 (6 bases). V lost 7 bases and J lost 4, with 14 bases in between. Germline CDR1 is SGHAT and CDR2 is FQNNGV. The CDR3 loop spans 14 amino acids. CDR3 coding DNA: TGTGCCAGCACCCGACAGGATCGAGGAAACACCATATATTTT. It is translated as CASTRQDRGNTIYF.

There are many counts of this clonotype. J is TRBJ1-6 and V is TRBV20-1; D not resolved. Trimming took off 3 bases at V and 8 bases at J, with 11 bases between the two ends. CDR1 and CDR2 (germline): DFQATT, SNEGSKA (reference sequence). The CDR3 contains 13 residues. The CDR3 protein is CSASLTKDSPLHF. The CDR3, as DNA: TGCAGTGCTAGTCTGACTAAGGATTCACCCCTCCACTTT.

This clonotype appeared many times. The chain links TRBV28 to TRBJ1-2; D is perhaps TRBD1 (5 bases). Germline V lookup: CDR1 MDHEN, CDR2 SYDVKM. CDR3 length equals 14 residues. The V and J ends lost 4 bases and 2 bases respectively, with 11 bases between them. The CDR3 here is CASSWRQSNYGYTF. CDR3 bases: TGTGCCAGCAGTTGGCGACAGAGCAACTATGGCTACACCTTC.

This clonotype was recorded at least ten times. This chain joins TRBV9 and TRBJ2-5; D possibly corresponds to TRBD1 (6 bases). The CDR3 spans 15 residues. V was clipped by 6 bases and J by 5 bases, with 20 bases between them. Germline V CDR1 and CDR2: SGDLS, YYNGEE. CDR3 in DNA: TGTGCCAGCACTACAGGGATCCAAGACCGTGAGACCCAGTACTTC. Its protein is CASTTGIQDRETQYF.

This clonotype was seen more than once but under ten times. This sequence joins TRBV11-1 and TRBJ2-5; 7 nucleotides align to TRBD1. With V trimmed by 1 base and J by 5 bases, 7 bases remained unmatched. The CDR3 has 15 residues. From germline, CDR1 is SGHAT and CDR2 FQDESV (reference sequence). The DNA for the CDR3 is TGTGCCAGCAGCTTAGACCCGGGACAGCCCGAGACCCAGTACTTC. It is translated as CASSLDPGQPETQYF.

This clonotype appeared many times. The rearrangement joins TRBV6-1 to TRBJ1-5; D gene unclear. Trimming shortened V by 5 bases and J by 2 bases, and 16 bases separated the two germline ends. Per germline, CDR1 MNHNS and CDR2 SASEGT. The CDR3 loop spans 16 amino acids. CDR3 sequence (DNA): TGTGCCAGCAGTCCCCCATTGGGAAGGGGCAATCAGCCCCAGCATTTT. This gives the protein CASSPPLGRGNQPQHF.

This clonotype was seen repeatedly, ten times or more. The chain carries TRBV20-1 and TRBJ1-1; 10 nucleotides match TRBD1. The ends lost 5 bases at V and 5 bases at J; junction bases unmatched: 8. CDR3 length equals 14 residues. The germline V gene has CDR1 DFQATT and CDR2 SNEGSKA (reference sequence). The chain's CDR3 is CSAYGDRGATEAFF. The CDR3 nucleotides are TGCAGTGCTTATGGGGACAGGGGCGCAACTGAAGCTTTCTTT.

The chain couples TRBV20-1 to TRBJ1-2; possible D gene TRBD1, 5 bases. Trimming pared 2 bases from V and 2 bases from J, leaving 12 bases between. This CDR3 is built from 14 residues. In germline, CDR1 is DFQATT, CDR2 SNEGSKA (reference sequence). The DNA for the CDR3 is TGCAGTGCTAGATCGGACCCAGGGAACTATGGCTACACCTTC. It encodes CSARSDPGNYGYTF.

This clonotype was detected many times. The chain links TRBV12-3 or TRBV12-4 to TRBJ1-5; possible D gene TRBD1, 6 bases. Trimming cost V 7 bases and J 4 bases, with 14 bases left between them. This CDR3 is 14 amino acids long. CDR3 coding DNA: TGTGCCAGCACCGACCGGACAGTTAATCAGCCCCAGCATTTT. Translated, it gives CASTDRTVNQPQHF.

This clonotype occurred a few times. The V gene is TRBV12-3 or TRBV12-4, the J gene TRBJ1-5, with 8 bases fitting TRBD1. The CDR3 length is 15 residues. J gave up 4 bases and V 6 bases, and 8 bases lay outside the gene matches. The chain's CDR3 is CASSTTGGYNQPQHF. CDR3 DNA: TGTGCCAGCAGCACCACAGGGGGTTATAATCAGCCCCAGCATTTT.

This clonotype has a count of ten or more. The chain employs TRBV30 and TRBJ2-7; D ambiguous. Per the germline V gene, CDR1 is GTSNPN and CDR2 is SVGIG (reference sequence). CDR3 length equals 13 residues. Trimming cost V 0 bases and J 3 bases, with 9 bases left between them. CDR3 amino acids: CAWSVAGYYEQYF. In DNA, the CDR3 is TGTGCCTGGAGTGTGGCCGGCTACTACGAGCAGTACTTC.

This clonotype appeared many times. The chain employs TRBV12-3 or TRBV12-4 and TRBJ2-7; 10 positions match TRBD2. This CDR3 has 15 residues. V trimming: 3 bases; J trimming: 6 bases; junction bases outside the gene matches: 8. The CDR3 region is CASSLVLAGALEQYF. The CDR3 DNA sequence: TGTGCCAGCAGTTTGGTCCTAGCGGGAGCCCTCGAGCAGTACTTC.

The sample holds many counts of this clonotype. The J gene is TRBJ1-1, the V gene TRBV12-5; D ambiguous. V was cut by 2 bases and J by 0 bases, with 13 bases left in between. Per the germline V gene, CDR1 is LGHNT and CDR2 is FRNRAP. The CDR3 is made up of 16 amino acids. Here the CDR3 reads CASGLPYEQLNTEAFF. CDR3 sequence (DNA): TGTGCTAGTGGTTTGCCTTATGAGCAGTTGAACACTGAAGCTTTCTTT.

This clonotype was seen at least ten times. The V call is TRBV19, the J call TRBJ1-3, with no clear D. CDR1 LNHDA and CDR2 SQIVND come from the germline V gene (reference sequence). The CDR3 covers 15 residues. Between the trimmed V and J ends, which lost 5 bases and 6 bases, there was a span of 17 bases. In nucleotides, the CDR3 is TGTGCCAGTAGTGCCGCGTGGCAGGACCAAAACACCATATATTTT. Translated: CASSAAWQDQNTIYF.

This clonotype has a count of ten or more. CDR3 coding DNA: TGTGCCAGCAGTCCTCGACTAGCAATGGATACGCAGTATTTT. Translating gives CASSPRLAMDTQYF. This chain joins TRBV28 and TRBJ2-3; 7 nucleotides match TRBD2. V gave up 5 bases and J gave up 6 bases; unmatched junction bases: 8. This CDR3 is built from 14 residues. The V gene's germline CDR1 is MDHEN and CDR2 SYDVKM.